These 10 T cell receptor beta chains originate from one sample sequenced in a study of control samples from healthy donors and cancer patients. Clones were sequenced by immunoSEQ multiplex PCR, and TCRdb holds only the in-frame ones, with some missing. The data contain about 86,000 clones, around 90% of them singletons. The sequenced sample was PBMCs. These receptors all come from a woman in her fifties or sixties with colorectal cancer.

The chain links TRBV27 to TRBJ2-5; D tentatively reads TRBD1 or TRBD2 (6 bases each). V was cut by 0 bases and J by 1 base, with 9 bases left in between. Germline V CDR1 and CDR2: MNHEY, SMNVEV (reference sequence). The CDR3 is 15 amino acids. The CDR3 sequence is CASSLSWGAQETQYF. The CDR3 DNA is TGTGCCAGCAGTTTATCCTGGGGGGCCCAAGAGACCCAGTACTTC.

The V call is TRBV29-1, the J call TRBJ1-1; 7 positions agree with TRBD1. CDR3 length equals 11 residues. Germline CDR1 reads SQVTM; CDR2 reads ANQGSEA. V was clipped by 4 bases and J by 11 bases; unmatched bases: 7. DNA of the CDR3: TGCAGCGTTGCTAGGGAGGGGGCGGCTTTCTTT. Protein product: CSVAREGAAFF.

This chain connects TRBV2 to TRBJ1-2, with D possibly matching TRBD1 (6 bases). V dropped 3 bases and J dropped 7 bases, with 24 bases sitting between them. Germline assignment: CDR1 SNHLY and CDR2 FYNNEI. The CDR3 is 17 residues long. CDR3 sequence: CASSEMQGPLSSGGYTF. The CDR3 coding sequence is TGTGCCAGCAGTGAGATGCAGGGGCCTCTCTCGAGTGGTGGCTACACCTTC. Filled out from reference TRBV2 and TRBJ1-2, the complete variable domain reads EPEVTQTPSHQVTQMGQEVILRCVPISNHLYFYWYRQILGQKVEFLVSFYNNEISEKSEIFDDQFSVERPDGSNFTLKIRSTKLEDSAMYFCASSEMQGPLSSGGYTFGSGTRLTVV.

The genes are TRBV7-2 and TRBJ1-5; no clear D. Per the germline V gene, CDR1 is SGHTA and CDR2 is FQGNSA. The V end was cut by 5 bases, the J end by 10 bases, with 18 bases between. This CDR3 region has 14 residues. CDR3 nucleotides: TGTGCCAGCAGCCCCTTAGTTTTCGATTCTCCCCAGCATTTT. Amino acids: CASSPLVFDSPQHF.

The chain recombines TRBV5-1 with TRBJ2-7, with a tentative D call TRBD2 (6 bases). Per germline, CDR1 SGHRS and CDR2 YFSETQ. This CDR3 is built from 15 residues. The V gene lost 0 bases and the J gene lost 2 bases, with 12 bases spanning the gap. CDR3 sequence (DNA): TGCGCCAGCAGCTTGGCGGGCAGCGGGCCCTACGAGCAGTACGTC. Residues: CASSLAGSGPYEQYV.

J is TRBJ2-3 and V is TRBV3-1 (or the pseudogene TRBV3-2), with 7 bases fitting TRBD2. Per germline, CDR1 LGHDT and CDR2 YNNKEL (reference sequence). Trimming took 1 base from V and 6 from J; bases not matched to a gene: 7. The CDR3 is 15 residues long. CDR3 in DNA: TGTGCCAGCAGCCAAGGGGAGGGGATGGTGGATACGCAGTATTTT. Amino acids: CASSQGEGMVDTQYF.

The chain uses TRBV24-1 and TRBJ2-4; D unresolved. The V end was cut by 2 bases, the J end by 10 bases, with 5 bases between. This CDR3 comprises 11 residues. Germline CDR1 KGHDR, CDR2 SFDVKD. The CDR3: CATSDYSIQYF. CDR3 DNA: TGTGCCACCAGTGATTACTCTATTCAGTACTTC.

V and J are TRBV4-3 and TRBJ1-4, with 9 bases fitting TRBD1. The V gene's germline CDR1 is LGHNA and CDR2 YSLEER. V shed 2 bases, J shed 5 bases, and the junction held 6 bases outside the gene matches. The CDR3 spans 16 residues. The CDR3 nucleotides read TGCGCCAGCAGCCAAAGGACCGGGACAGGGAATGAAAAACTGTTTTTT. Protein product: CASSQRTGTGNEKLFF.

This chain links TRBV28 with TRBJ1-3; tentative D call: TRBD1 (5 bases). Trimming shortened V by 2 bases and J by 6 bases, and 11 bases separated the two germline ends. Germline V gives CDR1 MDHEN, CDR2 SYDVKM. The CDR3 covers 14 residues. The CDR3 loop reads CASSLLQGENTIYF. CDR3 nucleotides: TGTGCCAGCAGTTTACTCCAGGGTGAAAACACCATATATTTT.

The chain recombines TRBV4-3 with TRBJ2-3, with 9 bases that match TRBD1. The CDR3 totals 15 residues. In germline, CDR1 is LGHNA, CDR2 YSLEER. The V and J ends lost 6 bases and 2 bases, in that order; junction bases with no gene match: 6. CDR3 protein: CASRRDRVYTDTQYF. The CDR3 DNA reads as TGCGCCAGCAGACGGGACAGGGTGTACACAGATACGCAGTATTTT.